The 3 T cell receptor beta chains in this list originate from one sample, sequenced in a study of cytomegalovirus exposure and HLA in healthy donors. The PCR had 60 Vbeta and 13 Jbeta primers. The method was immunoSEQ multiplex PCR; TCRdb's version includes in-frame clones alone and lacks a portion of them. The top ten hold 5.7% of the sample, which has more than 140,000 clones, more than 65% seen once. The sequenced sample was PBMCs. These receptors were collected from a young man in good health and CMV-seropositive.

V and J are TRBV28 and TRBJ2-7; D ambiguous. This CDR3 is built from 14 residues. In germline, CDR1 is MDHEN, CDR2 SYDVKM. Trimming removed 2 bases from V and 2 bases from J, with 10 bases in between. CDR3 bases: TGTGCCAGCAGTTTAGGCGGCGAACCCTACGAGCAGTACTTC. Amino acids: CASSLGGEPYEQYF.

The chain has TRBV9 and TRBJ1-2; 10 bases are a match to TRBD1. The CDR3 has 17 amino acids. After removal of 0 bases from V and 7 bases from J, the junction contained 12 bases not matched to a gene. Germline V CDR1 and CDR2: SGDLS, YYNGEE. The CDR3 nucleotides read TGTGCCAGCAGCGTAGTAGGACAGGGGGTAAGGGCTGGTGGCTACACCTTC. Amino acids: CASSVVGQGVRAGGYTF.

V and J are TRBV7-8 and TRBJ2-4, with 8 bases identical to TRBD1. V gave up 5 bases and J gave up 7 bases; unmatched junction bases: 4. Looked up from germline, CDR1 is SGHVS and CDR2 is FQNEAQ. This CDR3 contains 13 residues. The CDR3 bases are TGTGCCAGCAGCCCCAGACAGGGGAACATTCAGTACTTC. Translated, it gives CASSPRQGNIQYF.